This T cell receptor beta chain was observed in a study of blood T cell repertoires in COVID-19. Looking at the study overall: T cells, B-cell-depleted T cells, or PBMCs provided the cDNA or gDNA that served as material.

Germline V lookup: CDR1 LGHDT, CDR2 YNNKEL (reference sequence). The length of the CDR3 is 17 residues. The V end was cut by 6 bases, the J end by 4 bases, with 24 bases between. The protocol was immunoSEQ multiplex PCR, while the TCRdb copy is restricted to in-frame clones and leaves out a portion. The profile covers about 210,000 clones, with around 82% appearing a single time and 10% to 15% taken by the ten largest. The rearrangement links TRBV3-1 (or the pseudogene TRBV3-2) to TRBJ1-1; possible D gene TRBD1, 5 bases. Sequenced: peripheral blood. The sequence was collected from a middle-aged woman with acute or convalescent COVID-19. DNA of the CDR3: TGTGCCAGCAGTCTATGGGCGTCCGGAGGGGTGGGCACTGAAGCTTTCTTT. Residues: CASSLWASGGVGTEAFF.